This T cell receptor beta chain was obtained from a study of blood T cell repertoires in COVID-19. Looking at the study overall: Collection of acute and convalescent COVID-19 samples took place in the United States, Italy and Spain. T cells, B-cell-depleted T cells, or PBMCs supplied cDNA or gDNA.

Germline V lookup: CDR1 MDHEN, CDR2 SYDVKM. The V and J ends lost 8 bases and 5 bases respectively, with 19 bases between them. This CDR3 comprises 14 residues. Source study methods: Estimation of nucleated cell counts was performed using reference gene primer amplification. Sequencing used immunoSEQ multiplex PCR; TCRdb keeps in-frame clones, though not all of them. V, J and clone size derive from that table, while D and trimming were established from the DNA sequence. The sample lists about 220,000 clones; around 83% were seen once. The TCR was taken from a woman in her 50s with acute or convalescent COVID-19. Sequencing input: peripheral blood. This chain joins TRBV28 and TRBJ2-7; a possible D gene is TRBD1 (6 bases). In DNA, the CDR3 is TGTGCCAGCCTCCGGCAGGGGAAGTGGAACGAGCAGTACTTC. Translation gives CASLRQGKWNEQYF.